These 12 T cell receptor beta chains originate from one sample sequenced in a study of shared clonotypes between healthy human individuals. TCRdb's copy holds only in-frame clones and misses some; the assay was immunoSEQ multiplex PCR. This sample yields 2 million to 2.5 million clones, of which 90% to 97% are seen a single time; roughly 0.13% belongs to the top ten. Sequences were obtained from naive CD4+ T cells sorted from blood. As for subset: CD45RA+ positively selected. The origin of the receptors is a young man in good health.

This sequence joins TRBV28 and TRBJ2-7, with 10 bases identical to TRBD1. The CDR3 is 13 amino acids. Germline V gene data show CDR1 as MDHEN and CDR2 as SYDVKM. With 11 bases clipped from V and 6 bases from J, the junction kept 10 bases outside the gene matches. The CDR3 region is CAGRGQGLSEQYF. In DNA, the CDR3 is TGTGCCGGAAGGGGACAGGGGTTAAGCGAGCAGTACTTC.

The genes are TRBV30 and TRBJ2-7, with D maybe TRBD2 (6 bases). V was trimmed by 1 base and J by 9 bases, leaving 16 bases between them. The V gene's germline CDR1 is GTSNPN and CDR2 SVGIG (reference sequence). The CDR3 totals 13 residues. CDR3 region: CAWSGGTAWGQYF. The CDR3 nucleotides read TGTGCCTGGAGTGGGGGGACTGCCTGGGGGCAGTACTTC.

The gene calls are TRBV6-5 and TRBJ2-2; TRBD2 matches at 13 bases. With 6 bases clipped from V and 5 bases from J, the junction kept 3 bases outside the gene matches. The CDR3 runs to 15 residues. CDR1 is MNHEY, CDR2 SVGAGI, per germline. CDR3 in DNA: TGTGCCAGCAGGACGACTAGCGGGGGGACCGGGGAGCTGTTTTTT. Translation: CASRTTSGGTGELFF.

The J gene is TRBJ1-2, the V gene TRBV28; TRBD1 is a possible D gene (6 bases). V was cut by 6 bases and J by 3 bases, with 11 bases left in between. The CDR3 is 13 residues long. Germline values: CDR1 MDHEN, CDR2 SYDVKM. CDR3 region: CASREGGDYGYTF. CDR3 sequence (DNA): TGTGCCAGCAGGGAAGGGGGTGACTATGGCTACACCTTC.

The chain uses TRBV9 and TRBJ1-2, with a weak D call TRBD1 (6 bases). The CDR3 covers 14 residues. Trimming removed 6 bases from V and 4 bases from J, with 16 bases in between. In germline, CDR1 is SGDLS, CDR2 YYNGEE. CDR3 amino acids: CASTLSGGSYGYTF. For the CDR3, the DNA is TGTGCCAGCACCCTTTCCGGGGGCTCCTATGGCTACACCTTC.

This sequence joins TRBV5-1 and TRBJ1-3; a weak D match, TRBD1 (6 bases). CDR3 length equals 17 residues. V gave up 0 bases and J gave up 2 bases, with 15 bases separating them. CDR1 is SGHRS and CDR2 is YFSETQ in the germline V gene. In DNA, the CDR3 is TGCGCCAGCAGCTTGGGCAATACAGGGAGTGCTGGAAACACCATATATTTT. Its translation is CASSLGNTGSAGNTIYF. Together with reference TRBV5-1 and TRBJ1-3, the CDR3 gives the full variable domain: KAGVTQTPRYLIKTRGQQVTLSCSPISGHRSVSWYQQTPGQGLQFLFEYFSETQRNKGNFPGRFSGRQFSNSRSEMNVSTLELGDSALYLCASSLGNTGSAGNTIYFGEGSWLTVV.

J is TRBJ2-2 and V is TRBV5-3; TRBD2 might be the D (5 bases). TRBV5-3 is classed as an ORF, of uncertain function. The ends were cut back, 2 bases at V and 3 bases at J, with 14 bases in the middle. The CDR3 is 16 residues long. The CDR3 bases are TGTGCCAGAAGCTTTAGTTGGAGGTGGGACACCGGGGAGCTGTTTTTT. It is translated as CARSFSWRWDTGELFF.

CDR3 region: CAISEGTAANYGYTF. The CDR3, as DNA: TGTGCCATCAGTGAGGGAACAGCCGCTAACTATGGCTACACCTTC. V and J are TRBV10-3 and TRBJ1-2, with D unresolved. V was clipped by 2 bases and J by 0 bases, with 10 bases between them. Germline assignment: CDR1 ENHRY and CDR2 SYGVKD. The CDR3 covers 15 residues.

This sequence joins TRBV2 and TRBJ2-2, with D perhaps matching TRBD1 or TRBD2 (6 bases each). There are 14 residues in the CDR3. CDR1 SNHLY and CDR2 FYNNEI come from the germline V gene. Trimming stripped 5 bases from V and 6 bases from J, with 13 bases between. DNA for the CDR3: TGTGCCAGCAGTCCCCTCCGGGGGCCCGGGGAGCTGTTTTTT. It is translated as CASSPLRGPGELFF.

This clone was recorded only once. The chain joins TRBV6-5 to TRBJ2-1; D gene ambiguous. V dropped 6 bases and J dropped 2 bases, with 8 bases sitting between them. The CDR3 length is 13 residues. Germline loops: CDR1 MNHEY, CDR2 SVGAGI. The CDR3: CASSSGPYNEQFF. The CDR3 region has the DNA TGTGCCAGCAGCTCCGGCCCCTACAATGAGCAGTTCTTC.

V is TRBV4-3 and J is TRBJ2-7; D is undetermined. Trimming stripped 4 bases from V and 3 bases from J, with 10 bases between. CDR1 and CDR2 from the germline V gene are LGHNA and YSLEER. The CDR3 runs to 13 residues. DNA for the CDR3: TGCGCCAGCAGCCTCCGACACAACTACGAGCAGTACTTC. This gives the protein CASSLRHNYEQYF.

CDR3 DNA: TGTGCCAGCAGTGAATATATGGAGTCCCCTGGAAACACCATATATTTT. Translated: CASSEYMESPGNTIYF. The chain uses TRBV25-1 and TRBJ1-3; D gene unclear. CDR1 and CDR2 from the germline V gene are MGHDK and SYGVNS. This CDR3 comprises 16 residues. The V end lost 0 bases, the J end lost 2 bases, and 11 bases lay between the germline ends.